These T cell receptor beta chains were read from a single sample in a study of shared clonotypes between healthy human individuals. TCRdb keeps only in-frame clones here, not all; method: immunoSEQ multiplex PCR. The sample has about 2.4 million clones, just over 90% seen once. The material sequenced was naive CD4+ T cells sorted from blood. Receptor source: a man in his late teens or twenties in good health. CDR3s leave out the opening cysteine and the closing phenylalanine or tryptophan. Each record gives: V gene, J gene, CDR3 length, CDR3 protein.

TRBV18	TRBJ1-1	11	ASSSDMRGEAF
TRBV11-3	TRBJ2-7	13	ASSPSGTVSYEQY
TRBV7-8	TRBJ2-2	14	ASSLTDRANTGELF
TRBV7-9	TRBJ2-3	13	ASSPRASSTDTQY
TRBV19	TRBJ2-7	13	ASSIIQGGSYEQY
TRBV28	TRBJ1-4	11	ASREGGNEKLF
TRBV6-6	TRBJ2-5	12	ASNRQVIQETQY
TRBV28	TRBJ1-1	10	ASSLSLVEAF
TRBV7-2	TRBJ1-1	9	ASSVATEAF
TRBV11-3	TRBJ2-1	11	ASSLAAHNEQF
TRBV9	TRBJ2-5	12	ASSVGGGQETQY
TRBV11-2	TRBJ2-1	13	ASSDGLRGHNEQF
TRBV9	TRBJ2-7	12	ASSAAVEHHEQY
TRBV27	TRBJ1-5	11	ASSLSIRQPQH
TRBV10-1	TRBJ1-5	11	ASSVGGNQPQH
TRBV30	TRBJ2-5	11	AWEVIQGETQY
TRBV7-2	TRBJ2-7	13	ASSLGGGGWNEQY
TRBV10-3	TRBJ2-2	12	AISDKVGTGELF
TRBV5-1	TRBJ2-3	14	ASSGDGGPSTDTQY
TRBV10-3	TRBJ2-2	11	AIRDSPTGELF
TRBV4-1	TRBJ2-5	13	ASSQNLFFSETQY
TRBV5-1	TRBJ2-1	14	ASSFIGGGPYNEQF
TRBV5-1	TRBJ2-7	12	ASSLEEGFYEQY
TRBV18	TRBJ2-2	11	ASSPPGIGELF
TRBV6-5	TRBJ1-3	13	ASSPVDLSGNTIY
TRBV5-8	TRBJ2-3	13	ASSSKGQSTDTQY
TRBV30	TRBJ1-4	11	AWSVLTNEKLF
TRBV19	TRBJ1-2	12	ASSNLPTRSGYT
TRBV7-8	TRBJ2-6	17	ASSSRDREPSSGANVLT
TRBV5-1	TRBJ2-3	13	ASSSQGAGADTQY
TRBV30	TRBJ1-2	11	GAGRGSNYGYT
TRBV5-8	TRBJ1-5	12	ASRFQSSNQPQH
TRBV18	TRBJ2-7	14	ASSPLGQGRAYEQY
TRBV5-8	TRBJ2-1	13	ASTTGRERVNEQF
TRBV7-7	TRBJ2-2	10	ASSSAGRELF
TRBV2	TRBJ2-3	12	ASSEGISTDTQY
TRBV7-2	TRBJ2-7	16	ASSLRGGPARASYEQY
TRBV2	TRBJ2-2	13	ASSAVPANTGELF
TRBV2	TRBJ2-1	9	ASRDRSVEF
TRBV5-1	TRBJ2-4	14	ASSLGLGGAENIQY
TRBV7-9	TRBJ2-1	14	ASSVSTSGVYNEQF
TRBV2	TRBJ2-6	15	ASSVMGGQAGANVLT
TRBV7-9	TRBJ2-3	13	ASSYGKTSTDTQY
TRBV2	TRBJ2-1	12	ASSELGTYNEQF
TRBV6-5	TRBJ1-6	14	ASSYSNSRYNSPLH
TRBV25-1	TRBJ2-7	12	ASSLGTLFGEQY
TRBV4-2	TRBJ2-2	11	ASSQDRQLELF